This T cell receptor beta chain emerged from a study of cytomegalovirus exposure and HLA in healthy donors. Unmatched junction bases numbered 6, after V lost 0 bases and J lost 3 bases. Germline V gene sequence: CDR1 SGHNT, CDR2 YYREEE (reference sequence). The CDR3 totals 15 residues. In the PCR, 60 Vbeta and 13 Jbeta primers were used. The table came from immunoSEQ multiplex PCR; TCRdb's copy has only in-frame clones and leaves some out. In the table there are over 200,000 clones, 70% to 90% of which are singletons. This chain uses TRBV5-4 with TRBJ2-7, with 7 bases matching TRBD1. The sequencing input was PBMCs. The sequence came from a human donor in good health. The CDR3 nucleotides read TGTGCCAGCAGCTTGGGGGACAGCTTGCTCTACGAGCAGTACTTC. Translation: CASSLGDSLLYEQYF.